The clone carrying this TCR beta chain has ten or more counts. Its antigen is currently unknown. These data originate in a study of early T cells in non-severe SARS-CoV-2 infection. General study findings and limits: Matching with VDJdb favored anti-spike CD8 responses (missing private and CD4 specificities).

Unique molecular identifiers were added to individual cDNA molecules. Each CDR3 protein is one row after TCRdb ran MiXCR on the 5' RACE reads. The sample lists tens of thousands of distinct CDR3 sequences; about an eighth were seen once. The V end was cut by 0 bases, the J end by 1 base, with 4 bases between. From germline, CDR1 is MRHNA and CDR2 SNTAGT. The CDR3 length is 15 residues. The TCR sequence derives from an adult who was a healthcare worker with PCR-confirmed SARS-CoV-2 infection or an uninfected control (not recorded which). The chain has TRBV6-4 and TRBJ2-6; D call uncertain. The sequences come from whole blood, collected at baseline. The CDR3: CASSDSSSGANVLTF. The CDR3 nucleotides are TGTGCCAGCAGTGACTCGAGTTCTGGGGCCAACGTCCTGACTTTC.